This T cell receptor beta chain is drawn from a study of shared clonotypes between healthy human individuals. This CDR3 region has 16 residues. Trimming pared 8 bases from V and 0 bases from J, leaving 17 bases between. CDR1 is MDHEN, CDR2 SYDVKM, per germline. In the naive CD8 group, cells lacked CD45RO and were positively selected for CCR7, so terminally differentiated effector memory CD45RA+ cells were left out. Only Caucasian adults living in Nashville, Tennessee made up the donor group. It was at deep level that the assay was run. Each cell subset's genomic DNA was divided evenly among several immunoSEQ plates. The table came from immunoSEQ multiplex PCR; TCRdb's copy has only in-frame clones and leaves some out. The table has 1.5 million to 2.5 million clones, about 95% seen once. This clone was observed a single time. Its antigen is currently unknown. Whole-study findings and limits: The study found lower generation probabilities in non-shared clonotypes than in those shared by all four donors.

The chain employs TRBV28 and TRBJ2-1; no clear D gene. Sequencing was done on a sample of naive CD8+ T cells sorted from blood. The TCR sequence derives from a man between 18 and 35 years old in good health. The CDR3 DNA reads as TGTGCCAGCGACCGAAGGTCTCTCGACTCCTACAATGAGCAGTTCTTC. This gives the protein CASDRRSLDSYNEQFF.